The source of this TCR beta chain is a study of vaccination effects on CD4 cells after COVID-19. Study in general: The second dose preceded post-vaccine samples by a median of 72 days. In culture with around 10 IU/ml IL-2 and around 10 ug/ml peptides, PBMC were grown at some 2 million per well.

This table comes from immunoSEQ multiplex PCR, and its TCRdb copy is limited to in-frame clones, with some not included. The sample includes 65,000 to 90,000 clones, around 73% of them seen just once. After roughly 11 days in culture, the CD4+ T cells were isolated. All study participants received two doses of BNT162b2 or mRNA-1273 vaccine. Half-medium exchanges with IL-2 medium took place on days 3 and 7. This clone was counted only a few times. Its specificity is not known. The TCR comes from a human donor who received a COVID-19 vaccine. Source: CD4+ T cells from PBMCs cultured without peptide, taken after COVID-19 vaccination.

The CDR3 here is CASSFLGQGDTEAFF. CDR3 bases: TGCGCCAGCAGCTTTTTGGGACAGGGAGACACTGAAGCTTTCTTT. This chain links TRBV5-1 with TRBJ1-1; 9 nucleotides match TRBD1. Trimming removed 2 bases from V and 3 bases from J; junction bases left unmatched: 5. There are 15 residues in the CDR3. The germline CDR1 and CDR2 sequences are SGHRS and YFSETQ.